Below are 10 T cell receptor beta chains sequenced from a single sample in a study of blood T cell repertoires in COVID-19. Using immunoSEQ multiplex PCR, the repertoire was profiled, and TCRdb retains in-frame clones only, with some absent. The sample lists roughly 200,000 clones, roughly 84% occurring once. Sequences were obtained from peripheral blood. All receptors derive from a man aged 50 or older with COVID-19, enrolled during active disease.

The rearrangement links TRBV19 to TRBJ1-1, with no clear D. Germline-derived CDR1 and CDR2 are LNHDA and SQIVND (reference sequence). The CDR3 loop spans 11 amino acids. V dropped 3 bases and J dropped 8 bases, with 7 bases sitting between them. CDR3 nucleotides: TGTGCCAGTAGTATCGGGAACGAAGCTTTCTTT. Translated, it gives CASSIGNEAFF. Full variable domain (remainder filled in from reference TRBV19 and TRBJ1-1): DGGITQSPKYLFRKEGQNVTLSCEQNLNHDAMYWYRQDPGQGLRLIYYSQIVNDFQKGDIAEGYSVSREKKESFPLTVTSAQKNPTAFYLCASSIGNEAFFGQGTRLTVV.

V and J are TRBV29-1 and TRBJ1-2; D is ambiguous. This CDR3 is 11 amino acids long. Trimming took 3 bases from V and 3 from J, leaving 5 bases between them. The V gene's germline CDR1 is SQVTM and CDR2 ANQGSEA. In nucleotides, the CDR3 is TGCAGCGTTGACCATTACTATGGCTACACCTTC. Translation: CSVDHYYGYTF.

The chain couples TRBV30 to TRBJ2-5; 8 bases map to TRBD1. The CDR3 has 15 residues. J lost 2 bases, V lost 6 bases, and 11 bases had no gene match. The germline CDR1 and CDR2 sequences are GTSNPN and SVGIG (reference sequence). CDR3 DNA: TGTGCCTGTACGGGAACCCGGGACAGGCAAGAGACCCAGTACTTC. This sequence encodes CACTGTRDRQETQYF. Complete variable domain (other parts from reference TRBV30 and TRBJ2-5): SQTIHQWPATLVQPVGSPLSLECTVEGTSNPNLYWYRQAAGRGLQLLFYSVGIGQISSEVPQNLSASRPQDRQFILSSKKLLLSDSGFYLCACTGTRDRQETQYFGPGTRLLVL.

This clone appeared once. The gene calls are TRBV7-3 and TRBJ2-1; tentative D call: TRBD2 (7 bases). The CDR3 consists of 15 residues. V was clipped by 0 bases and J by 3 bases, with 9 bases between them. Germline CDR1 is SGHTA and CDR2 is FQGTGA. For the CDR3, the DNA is TGTGCCAGCAGCTTAACGGGAGGGGGCTACAATGAGCAGTTCTTC. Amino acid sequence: CASSLTGGGYNEQFF.

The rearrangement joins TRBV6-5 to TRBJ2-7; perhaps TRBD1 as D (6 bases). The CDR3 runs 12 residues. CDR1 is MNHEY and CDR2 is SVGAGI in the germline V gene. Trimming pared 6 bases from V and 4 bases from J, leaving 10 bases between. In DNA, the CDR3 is TGTGCCAGCAGGAGGACAGTATACGAGCAGTACTTC. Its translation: CASRRTVYEQYF.

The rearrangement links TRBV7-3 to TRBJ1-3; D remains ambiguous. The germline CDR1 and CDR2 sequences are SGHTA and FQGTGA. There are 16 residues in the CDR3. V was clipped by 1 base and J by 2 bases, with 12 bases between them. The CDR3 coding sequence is TGTGCCAGCAGCTTAATGGTGGCGGGAGCTGGAAACACCATATATTTT. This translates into CASSLMVAGAGNTIYF.

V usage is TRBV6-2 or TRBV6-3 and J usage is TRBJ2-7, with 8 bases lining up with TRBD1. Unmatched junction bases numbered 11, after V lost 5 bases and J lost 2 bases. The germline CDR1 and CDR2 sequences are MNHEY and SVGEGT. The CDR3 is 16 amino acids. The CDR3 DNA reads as TGTGCCAGCAGTCAGCGGACAGGGACGTTGACCTACGAGCAGTACTTC. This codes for CASSQRTGTLTYEQYF.

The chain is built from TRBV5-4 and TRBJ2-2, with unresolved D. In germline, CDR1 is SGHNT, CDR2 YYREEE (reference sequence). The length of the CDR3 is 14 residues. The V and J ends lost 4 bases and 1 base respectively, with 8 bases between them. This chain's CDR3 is CASSPGRNTGELFF. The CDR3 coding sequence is TGTGCCAGCAGCCCGGGTCGGAACACCGGGGAGCTGTTTTTT.

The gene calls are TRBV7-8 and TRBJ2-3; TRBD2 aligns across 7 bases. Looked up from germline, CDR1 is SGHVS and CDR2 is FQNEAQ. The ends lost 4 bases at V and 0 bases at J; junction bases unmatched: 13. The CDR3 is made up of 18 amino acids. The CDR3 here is CASSSYPSSGPSTDTQYF. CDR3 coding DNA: TGTGCCAGCAGCTCCTACCCCTCTAGCGGTCCTAGCACAGATACGCAGTATTTT.

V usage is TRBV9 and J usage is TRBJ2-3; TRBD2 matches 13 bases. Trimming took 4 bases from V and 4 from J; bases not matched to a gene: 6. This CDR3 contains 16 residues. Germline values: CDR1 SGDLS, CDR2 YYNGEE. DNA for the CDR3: TGTGCCAGCAGCCGGGGGACTAGCGGGGTGGCAGATACGCAGTATTTT. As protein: CASSRGTSGVADTQYF.